Shown below are 27 T cell receptor beta chains from a single sample sequenced in a study of sequential checkpoint blockade in melanoma. Treatment: randomized to nivolumab then ipilimumab (arm A) or the reverse (arm B). Sequencing was performed with immunoSEQ multiplex PCR; in TCRdb, only in-frame clones are kept and a portion is missing. The data show under 45,000 clones, with 84% seen just once and approximately 6% held by the top ten. Sequencing was performed on CD8+ T cells sorted from blood (inferred from file names), taken from a patient given nivolumab and ipilimumab in sequence. Receptor source: a human donor with melanoma.

The chain uses TRBV11-2 and TRBJ2-5; a weak D match, TRBD2 (7 bases). Per the germline V gene, CDR1 is SGHAT and CDR2 is FQNNGV. This CDR3 comprises 20 residues. Trimming took off 0 bases at V and 4 bases at J, with 27 bases between the two ends. CDR3 in amino acids: CASSLDRGGGGQWKRETQYF. The CDR3 DNA follows: TGTGCCAGCAGCTTAGATCGAGGTGGGGGGGGGCAGTGGAAGAGAGAGACCCAGTACTTC.

The chain couples TRBV5-1 to TRBJ2-7; possible D gene TRBD1, 7 bases. V lost 4 bases and J 1 base, leaving 15 bases between the germline ends. Germline V gene lookup returns CDR1 SGHRS and CDR2 YFSETQ. CDR3 length: 15 residues. Written as DNA, the CDR3 is TGCGCCAGCAGCGCGGGGACAGTTCCTTCCTACGAGCAGTACTTC. It codes for CASSAGTVPSYEQYF. The whole variable domain, remainder taken from reference TRBV5-1 and TRBJ2-7, is KAGVTQTPRYLIKTRGQQVTLSCSPISGHRSVSWYQQTPGQGLQFLFEYFSETQRNKGNFPGRFSGRQFSNSRSEMNVSTLELGDSALYLCASSAGTVPSYEQYFGPGTRLTVT.

CDR3 amino acids: CASSHGQGEGQPQHF. CDR3 bases: TGTGCCAGCAGTCACGGACAGGGGGAGGGTCAGCCCCAGCATTTT. The rearrangement uses TRBV6-5 and TRBJ1-5; 10 bases match TRBD1. J lost 6 bases, V lost 5 bases, and 7 bases had no gene match. The CDR3 spans 15 residues. The germline CDR1 and CDR2 sequences are MNHEY and SVGAGI.

This chain uses TRBV6-5 with TRBJ2-2; 11 nucleotides align to TRBD1. CDR1 MNHEY and CDR2 SVGAGI come from the germline V gene. This CDR3 contains 15 residues. The V segment lost 4 bases and the J segment 7 bases; nucleotides outside the gene matches: 5. For the CDR3, the DNA is TGTGCCAGCAGTTTGGGACAGGGGGTTGGCGGGGAGCTGTTTTTT. Translation gives CASSLGQGVGGELFF.

V is TRBV13 and J is TRBJ2-1; 7 bases fit TRBD1. V gave up 5 bases and J gave up 6 bases; unmatched junction bases: 10. The CDR3 loop spans 15 amino acids. Germline V lookup: CDR1 PRHDT, CDR2 FYEKMQ (reference sequence). The CDR3 DNA reads as TGTGCCAGCAGCCAAGACAGGGAAGGGGGCAATGAGCAGTTCTTC. It specifies CASSQDREGGNEQFF.

The CDR3 bases are TGTGCCAGCAAGTGGACAGGGGCCTTCACAGATACGCAGTATTTT. As protein: CASKWTGAFTDTQYF. The chain combines TRBV27 with TRBJ2-3, with TRBD1 matching over 9 bases. Per germline, CDR1 MNHEY and CDR2 SMNVEV (reference sequence). The length of the CDR3 is 15 residues. The V gene end was trimmed by 7 bases and the J gene end by 2 bases; junction bases not matched to a gene: 7.

A single count supports this clone. The rearrangement joins TRBV19 to TRBJ2-1; the match to TRBD2 covers 11 bases. V was pared by 2 bases and J by 2 bases, with 5 bases of the junction left unmatched. This CDR3 is 17 amino acids long. Per the germline V gene, CDR1 is LNHDA and CDR2 is SQIVND (reference sequence). The CDR3 loop reads CASSILLAGGPYNEQFF. The CDR3 nucleotides are TGTGCCAGTAGTATACTGCTAGCGGGAGGCCCCTACAATGAGCAGTTCTTC.

CDR3 protein: CASLRGGYEQYF. DNA of the CDR3: TGTGCCAGCCTGCGGGGAGGATACGAGCAGTACTTC. The chain joins TRBV2 to TRBJ2-5; maybe TRBD2 (6 bases). The J call is doubtful: the DNA matches TRBJ2-7 better. CDR3 size: 12 residues. CDR1 and CDR2 from the germline V gene are SNHLY and FYNNEI.

The chain recombines TRBV4-1 with TRBJ2-7; D is ambiguous. This CDR3 is 15 amino acids long. CDR1 is MGHRA, CDR2 YSYEKL, per germline. V was trimmed by 0 bases and J by 0 bases, leaving 9 bases between them. This chain's CDR3 is CASSQDDISSYEQYF. The CDR3 DNA reads TGCGCCAGCAGCCAAGATGACATTTCCTCCTACGAGCAGTACTTC.

The chain has TRBV29-1 and TRBJ1-1, with TRBD1 as a possible D gene (5 bases). V lost 0 bases and J 1 base, leaving 12 bases between the germline ends. Germline CDR1 reads SQVTM; CDR2 reads ANQGSEA. This CDR3 comprises 15 residues. The CDR3 reads CSVEEGEVWNTEAFF. In DNA form, the CDR3 reads TGCAGCGTTGAAGAGGGGGAGGTATGGAACACTGAAGCTTTCTTT.

The chain links TRBV5-1 to TRBJ2-5; 11 bases fit TRBD2. After removal of 5 bases from V and 1 base from J, the junction contained 7 bases not matched to a gene. Germline values: CDR1 SGHRS, CDR2 YFSETQ. The CDR3 consists of 16 residues. The CDR3 region is CASRRASGGIQETQYF. CDR3 sequence (DNA): TGCGCCAGCAGACGGGCTAGCGGGGGGATCCAAGAGACCCAGTACTTC.

The V call is TRBV6-5, the J call TRBJ2-7, with 9 positions matching TRBD2. CDR1 and CDR2 (germline): MNHEY, SVGAGI. V lost 6 bases to trimming and J lost 4 bases; unmatched junction nucleotides: 7. The CDR3 contains 14 residues. The CDR3 region has the DNA TGTGCCAGCAGCTCTAGCGGGACCTCATACGAGCAGTACTTC. Its protein is CASSSSGTSYEQYF.

This clone was detected only once. This CDR3 is also generated by other DNA sequences in the sample. The rearrangement joins TRBV5-6 to TRBJ2-3; D may be TRBD2 (5 bases). The V end was cut by 2 bases, the J end by 0 bases, with 13 bases between. This CDR3 region has 16 residues. Germline V gene lookup returns CDR1 SGHDT and CDR2 YYEEEE. This CDR3 reads CASSFPARGSTDTQYF. CDR3 coding DNA: TGTGCCAGCAGCTTTCCAGCCCGGGGAAGCACAGATACGCAGTATTTT.

This chain connects TRBV30 to TRBJ2-7; tentatively, D is TRBD2 (6 bases). Germline values: CDR1 GTSNPN, CDR2 SVGIG (reference sequence). The V end lost 0 bases, the J end lost 3 bases, and 12 bases lay between the germline ends. This CDR3 is built from 14 residues. CDR3 DNA sequence: TGTGCCTGGAGTGTAGGGTGGGAGGACTACGAGCAGTACTTC. It is translated as CAWSVGWEDYEQYF.

This rearrangement joins TRBV7-9 to TRBJ1-2; 7 positions match TRBD1. V shed 4 bases, J shed 4 bases, and the junction held 12 bases outside the gene matches. Germline V gene sequence: CDR1 SEHNR, CDR2 FQNEAQ (reference sequence). CDR3 length: 16 residues. CDR3 coding DNA: TGTGCCAGCAGCTCGACAGGGCCCCAGTTTCCCTATGGCTACACCTTC. This translates into CASSSTGPQFPYGYTF.

The genes are TRBV4-2 and TRBJ2-3, with 10 bases aligning to TRBD2. This CDR3 contains 12 residues. Germline trimming cut 0 bases from V and 14 bases from J; bases unmatched to any gene: 2. Germline assignment: CDR1 LGHNA and CDR2 YNFKEQ. CDR3 residues: CASSQEGLAVYF. The CDR3 nucleotides are TGTGCCAGCAGCCAAGAAGGACTAGCGGTGTATTTT.

This rearrangement joins TRBV5-1 to TRBJ1-6; D call uncertain. V lost 0 bases to trimming and J lost 7 bases, with 11 bases between them. The germline gives CDR1 SGHRS, CDR2 YFSETQ. There are 15 residues in the CDR3. The CDR3 bases are TGCGCCAGCAGCTTGGAGGCGGAAGGAAATTCACCCCTCCACTTT. The encoded protein is CASSLEAEGNSPLHF.

This clone was seen more than once but under ten times. This chain uses TRBV14 with TRBJ2-7, with 12 bases matching TRBD1. The CDR3 totals 16 residues. V shed 5 bases and J 7 bases; nucleotides not matched to a gene: 12. CDR1 is SGHDN and CDR2 is FVKESK in the germline V gene. The CDR3 bases are TGTGCCAGCAGCTCAAGGACGGGACAGGGGGCTACGGAGCAGTACTTC. This encodes CASSSRTGQGATEQYF. Full variable domain (rest looked up from reference TRBV14 and TRBJ2-7): EAGVTQFPSHSVIEKGQTVTLRCDPISGHDNLYWYRRVMGKEIKFLLHFVKESKQDESGMPNNRFLAERTGGTYSTLKVQPAELEDSGVYFCASSSRTGQGATEQYFGPGTRLTVT.

The chain links TRBV27 to TRBJ2-7; TRBD2 aligns across 7 bases. The junction had 8 bases not matched to a gene; V was cut back by 7 bases and J by 2 bases. CDR3 length: 14 residues. The V gene's germline CDR1 is MNHEY and CDR2 SMNVEV (reference sequence). CDR3 bases: TGTGCCAGCACCACGGGAGGACTCGCCTACGAGCAGTACTTC. Translation gives CASTTGGLAYEQYF.

This chain uses TRBV2 with TRBJ1-4; a possible D gene is TRBD1 (5 bases). V lost 0 bases to trimming and J lost 13 bases, with 15 bases between them. The germline gives CDR1 SNHLY, CDR2 FYNNEI. This CDR3 has 14 amino acids. For the CDR3, the DNA is TGTGCCAGCAGTGAAGCACTACAGGCCTTGAGACTGTTTTTT. Its protein is CASSEALQALRLFF.

This sequence joins TRBV30 and TRBJ1-4; 9 bases line up with TRBD1. V was clipped by 0 bases and J by 9 bases; unmatched bases: 11. Germline-derived CDR1 and CDR2 are GTSNPN and SVGIG (reference sequence). CDR3 length: 16 amino acids. CDR3 coding DNA: TGTGCCTGGAGTGTACTTATCGGGACAGGGACGAAAAAACTGTTTTTT. Its protein is CAWSVLIGTGTKKLFF.

CDR3 nucleotide sequence: TGTGCCAGCAGCTTACGCGCAGAGGCACCTTATTTGTCCTACGAGCAGTACTTC. It yields the protein CASSLRAEAPYLSYEQYF. V gene TRBV7-8 combines with J gene TRBJ2-5; D gene unclear. The DNA end lines up better with TRBJ2-7; the J call may be wrong. The CDR3 is 18 residues long. The germline V gene encodes CDR1 SGHVS and CDR2 FQNEAQ.

CDR3: CSVEGYLDRVYNEQFF. In nucleotides, the CDR3 is TGCAGCGTTGAAGGTTACCTGGACAGGGTGTACAATGAGCAGTTCTTC. The chain couples TRBV29-1 to TRBJ2-1, with 8 bases matching TRBD1. Germline V gene lookup returns CDR1 SQVTM and CDR2 ANQGSEA. Trimming removed 1 base from V and 4 bases from J; junction bases left unmatched: 9. The CDR3 consists of 16 residues.

V and J are TRBV27 and TRBJ2-2, with D possibly being TRBD2 (5 bases). Germline CDR1 reads MNHEY; CDR2 reads SMNVEV (reference sequence). The CDR3 length is 16 residues. With 0 bases removed from V and 10 bases from J, the gap between germline ends came to 18 bases. CDR3 nucleotide sequence: TGTGCCAGCAGTTTATCTTGGCAGTGGCAGAGGGAGGAGCTGTTTTTT. Translated: CASSLSWQWQREELFF.

This clone was recorded a few times. CDR3 region: CASSGGLYEQYF. CDR3 bases: TGTGCCAGCAGCGGCGGCCTGTATGAGCAGTACTTC. The chain employs TRBV5-4 and TRBJ2-7, with D hard to call. The CDR3 loop spans 12 amino acids. Germline V gene lookup returns CDR1 SGHNT and CDR2 YYREEE (reference sequence). The V end was cut by 4 bases, the J end by 7 bases, with 12 bases between.

This sequence joins TRBV19 and TRBJ2-7, with TRBD1 matching over 10 bases. The CDR3 is 14 amino acids. J was trimmed by 4 bases and V by 3 bases; bases with no gene match: 3. Germline assignment: CDR1 LNHDA and CDR2 SQIVND (reference sequence). CDR3 sequence (DNA): TGTGCCAGTAGTATGGGGACAGGGGCTTACGAGCAGTACTTC. It codes for CASSMGTGAYEQYF.

V and J are TRBV7-9 and TRBJ2-1; 8 nucleotides align to TRBD2. The junction had 4 bases not matched to a gene; V was cut back by 2 bases and J by 1 base. This CDR3 contains 16 residues. Germline V gives CDR1 SEHNR, CDR2 FQNEAQ (reference sequence). The CDR3 sequence is CASSLSTSGSYNEQFF. CDR3 in DNA: TGTGCCAGCAGCTTAAGCACTAGCGGATCCTACAATGAGCAGTTCTTC. The whole variable domain, filled in from reference TRBV7-9 and TRBJ2-1, reads DTGVSQNPRHKITKRGQNVTFRCDPISEHNRLYWYRQTLGQGPEFLTYFQNEAQLEKSRLLSDRFSAERPKGSFSTLEIQRTEQGDSAMYLCASSLSTSGSYNEQFFGPGTRLTVL.